This T cell receptor beta chain is from a study of blood T cell repertoires in COVID-19. About the study: Whether acute or convalescent, the COVID-19 samples came from the United States, Italy and Spain.

Participants reported their clinical history, and cohort assignment relied on those reports. The J segment lost 4 bases and the V segment lost 6 bases, leaving 6 bases of the junction unmatched. Germline CDR1 SNHLY, CDR2 FYNNEI. The CDR3 length is 14 residues. Per the original methods: Reference gene primers were amplified, and this amplification served to estimate nucleated cell counts. Assay used: immunoSEQ multiplex PCR; TCRdb lists only in-frame clones, some missing. The D gene and trimming were derived from the DNA, and the V and J assignments and clone size from that table. The sample includes 300,000 to 350,000 clones, 88% seen only once; the top ten take about 5%.

Sequenced sample: PBMCs or T cells enriched from blood (not recorded which). V gene TRBV2 combines with J gene TRBJ2-7; 10 positions agree with TRBD1. The sequence was collected from a young man who had recovered from COVID-19. CDR3 sequence: CASSWDRGRYEQYF. The CDR3 DNA reads as TGTGCCAGCAGCTGGGACAGGGGTAGGTACGAGCAGTACTTC.